The entry below describes one T cell receptor beta chain. The clone's antigen remains unknown. No base qualities exist here, and no much larger clone lies one base off it. The immunoSEQ hsTCRB v3.0 assay was used at survey level resolution for TRB variable region sequencing. A depth of roughly 40,000-50,000 T-cell genomes per sample was targeted for TRB sequencing. TRB libraries were pooled and sequenced on an Illumina MiSeq using a v3 150-cycle kit. In the original analysis: Repertoire analysis ran in R within a reproducible Nextflow workflow covering QC, data transformation and analysis. LymphoSeq2, an R package for exploring AIRR-Seq data, was used to implement the custom analyses. Several samples yielding fewer than 5000 total TRB sequences were excluded, leaving around 200 analyzed HIV repertoires. Among the 190 or so HIV repertoires that were kept, roughly 59 were collected before ART initiation and some 130 were collected after ART initiation. Each repertoire was downsampled to 5000 TRB nucleotide sequences, and summary statistics were averaged across 100 downsampling iterations. The analysis kept only TRB sequences whose CDR3 regions were at least seven amino acids long. Diversity was measured with a Shannon entropy-derived clonality score and the Gini coefficient. In the repertoire networks, any two of the top 5000 CDR3 amino acid sequences were connected whenever the two sequences differed by an edit distance of one. For TRB CDR3 amino acid sequences, antigen specificity groups and MHC restriction were predicted with GLIPH2. To flag known associations with CMV, EBV, HIV or tissue antigens, CDR3 amino acid sequences were compared against VDJdb and McPAS-TCR. Pre-ART, post-ART and control groups were compared with Wilcoxon signed-rank tests and Holm-Bonferroni correction. Here the immuneACCESS table is served through TCRdb, limited to in-frame sequences with V and J called. Missing clones are a known gap in these copies; in checked studies unresolved V genes cover under half, and the rest lacks a known reason. V and J calls plus clone size are reproduced from that table; the DNA served to infer D and trimming. The sample table lists more than 25,000 clones, 95% to 98% of them with a count of one. The biggest ten clones account for 1.9% of the sample.

To be included, a participant needed at least one PBMC sample from before ART initiation plus at least two post-ART samples. Treatment was received in the United States of America by all participants with HIV. Before DNA extraction, cryopreserved samples of roughly 1-10 million PBMC were thawed and washed. At the time of the earliest PBMC sample, participants with HIV were aged between about 20 and 60 years. Per participant, PBMC samples came from 1-4 timepoints prior to ART initiation and 2-8 timepoints following ART initiation, for a median of 7 samples. For every participant, serial HIV viral load, CD4+ T-cell count, ART history and demographic data were obtained. A Qiagen kit on a QIAcube was used to extract genomic DNA from unsorted PBMC, with samples processed in batches of 12. The CDR1 and CDR2 encoded by the germline V gene are MGHDK and SYGVNS. The CDR3 measures 15 amino acids from cysteine to phenylalanine. Only the CDR3 region is kept as DNA, spanning 45 bases read in frame from base 1. The V and J ends are trimmed by 6 bases and 8 bases, leaving 22 bases between them.

The sample belongs to a study of long-term antiretroviral therapy in people with HIV (dated by TCRdb to between 2021 and 2024). About the investigation overall: Collection of the earliest samples took place about a decade ahead of the 2015 WHO recommendation for immediate ART, at a time when ART was typically delayed until CD4 counts fell. Of the 30 participants with HIV, about a dozen were female. A total of roughly 200 cryopreserved PBMC samples came from 25 to 30 adults with confirmed HIV infection and were collected serially over a mean of roughly 6 years (range 1-12). No cross-contamination during QIAcube processing was seen in test extractions of a monoclonal T-cell line run alongside around 34 polyclonal samples. A retrospective serial study tested whether ART initiation and durable HIV suppression were associated with changes in peripheral blood TRB repertoire composition and diversity. Here is what the overall study found, with its caveats: Since PBMC availability was limited, sequencing covered only the TCR beta chain, with no alpha chain pairing. The repertoire was dominated across all time points by expanded TRB clones identified before ART initiation, although this dominance was seen to fluctuate and to decrease in many PLHIV after ART. Narrower CDR3 length ranges were observed in HIV repertoires than in controls, and an antigen-experienced repertoire with only a slight naive shift after ART was suggested by the network structure. Because pre-ART samples had limited cell numbers, profiling was done on unsorted PBMC rather than on sorted CD4+ and CD8+ T cells. Inferences about post-ART repertoire changes are limited because no data were available on ART adherence, viral resistance or therapy changes. Samples dated from about 2004 to 2017, and the ART regimens used may be less effective than current ones. A significant increase in TRB diversity was found to be associated with ART initiation, although TRB diversity was observed to remain significantly below that of transplant donor controls even after long-term ART.

The chain is assembled from TRBV25-1 and TRBJ1-1; TRBD1 is a weak D gene call, 5 bases matching. The receptor was derived from a man aged 30 to 45 with HIV. The material was unsorted PBMCs, obtained 7.6 years after starting antiretroviral therapy. The CDR3 reads as follows: CASRDWRGSGGEAFF. The DNA sequence follows: TGTGCCAGCAGGGACTGGCGGGGGTCTGGTGGGGAAGCTTTCTTT.